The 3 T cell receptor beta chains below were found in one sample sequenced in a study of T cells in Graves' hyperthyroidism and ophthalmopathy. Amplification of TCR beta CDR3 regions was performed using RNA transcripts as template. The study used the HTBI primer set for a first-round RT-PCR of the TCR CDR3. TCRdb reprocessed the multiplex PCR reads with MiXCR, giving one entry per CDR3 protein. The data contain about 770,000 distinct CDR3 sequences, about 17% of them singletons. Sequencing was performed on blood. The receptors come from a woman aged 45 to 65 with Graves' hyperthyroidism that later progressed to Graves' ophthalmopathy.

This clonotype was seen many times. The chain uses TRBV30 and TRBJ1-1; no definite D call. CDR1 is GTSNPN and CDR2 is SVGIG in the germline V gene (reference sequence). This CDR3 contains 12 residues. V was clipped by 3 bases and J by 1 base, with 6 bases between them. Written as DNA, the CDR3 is TGTGCCTGGAGGCCATGGAACACTGAAGCTTTCTTT. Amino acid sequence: CAWRPWNTEAFF.

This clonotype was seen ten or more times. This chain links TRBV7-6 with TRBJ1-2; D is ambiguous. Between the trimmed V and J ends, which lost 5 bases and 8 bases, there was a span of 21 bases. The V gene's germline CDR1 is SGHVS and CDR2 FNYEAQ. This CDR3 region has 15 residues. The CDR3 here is CASSPSLSNSGGYTF. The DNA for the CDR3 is TGTGCCAGCAGCCCATCCCTCTCGAATTCGGGGGGCTACACCTTC.

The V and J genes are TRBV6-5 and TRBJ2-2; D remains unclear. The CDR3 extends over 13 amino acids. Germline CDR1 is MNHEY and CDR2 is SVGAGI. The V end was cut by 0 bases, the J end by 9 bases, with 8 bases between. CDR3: CASSYSPRWELFF. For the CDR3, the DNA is TGTGCCAGCAGTTACTCTCCTCGTTGGGAGCTGTTTTTT.